This entry lists 17 T cell receptor beta chains sequenced from one sample in a study of cytomegalovirus exposure and HLA in healthy donors (dated by TCRdb to about 2017). Library method: the immunoSEQ multiplex PCR assay. The multiplex PCR relied on a mix of 60 forward primers for TCR Vbeta segments and 13 reverse primers for TCR Jbeta segments. What TCRdb holds here is the immuneACCESS table cut down to in-frame rearrangements. Part of the clones is not present; checked against another copy, under half of the missing clones reflect an unresolved V gene, and the others are unexplained. The sample contains around 150,000 clones, more than 80% of them found a single time. The ten largest account for around 4.5% of the sample. The material sequenced was PBMCs. These receptors all come from a woman between 40 and 55 years old in good health and CMV-seropositive.

J is TRBJ1-2 and V is TRBV4-3; D perhaps matches TRBD1 (6 bases). Germline V gene data show CDR1 as LGHNA and CDR2 as YSLEER. The CDR3 has 15 residues. V shed 0 bases and J shed 7 bases, with 15 bases lying between them. CDR3 sequence reads: CASSQDNRVFFGYTF. Written as DNA, the CDR3 is TGCGCCAGCAGCCAAGATAACAGGGTGTTTTTTGGCTACACCTTC.

This clone was counted a single time. The chain is built from TRBV28 and TRBJ1-2, with D perhaps TRBD1 (5 bases). Germline loops: CDR1 MDHEN, CDR2 SYDVKM. CDR3 size: 13 residues. V shed 5 bases and J shed 0 bases, with 7 bases lying between them. For the CDR3, the DNA is TGTGCCAGCAGTGGGACTTCTAACTATGGCTACACCTTC. Its translation: CASSGTSNYGYTF.

The chain is built from TRBV7-9 and TRBJ1-5; D is ambiguous. The germline V and J ends were trimmed by 5 bases and 0 bases, with 8 bases remaining between them. CDR1 is SEHNR, CDR2 FQNEAQ, per germline (reference sequence). This CDR3 spans 14 amino acids. The CDR3 nucleotides are TGTGCCAGCAGCCCCCCCGGTAGCAATCAGCCCCAGCATTTT. This sequence encodes CASSPPGSNQPQHF.

The V call is TRBV5-6, the J call TRBJ1-1; weak D call: TRBD1 (6 bases). From germline, CDR1 is SGHDT and CDR2 YYEEEE. V lost 2 bases to trimming and J lost 8 bases, with 13 bases between them. The CDR3 spans 13 residues. In DNA form, the CDR3 reads TGTGCCAGCAGCTTTATCAGGGGAGAGGAAGCTTTCTTT. Translation gives CASSFIRGEEAFF.

The chain carries TRBV4-1 and TRBJ2-3; 7 bases align to TRBD2. CDR3 length equals 15 residues. The junction had 7 bases not matched to a gene; V was cut back by 4 bases and J by 3 bases. Germline CDR1 MGHRA, CDR2 YSYEKL. The CDR3 loop reads CASSPNRGVTDTQYF. CDR3 sequence (DNA): TGCGCCAGCAGCCCCAACCGGGGGGTTACAGATACGCAGTATTTT.

This chain uses TRBV15 with TRBJ1-5; 9 bases agree with TRBD1. Trimming removed 3 bases from V and 5 bases from J; junction bases left unmatched: 8. The CDR3 is 16 residues long. Germline values: CDR1 LNHNV, CDR2 YYDKDF (reference sequence). The chain's CDR3 is CATSREVQGAHQPQHF. For the CDR3, the DNA is TGTGCCACCAGCAGGGAAGTACAGGGGGCCCATCAGCCCCAGCATTTT.

Comment on this clone: One end of the junction varies from germline; a read error may be responsible. The CDR3 region is CASSFGQVDGHTF. The DNA for the CDR3 is TGTGCCAGCAGCTTCGGACAGGTCGATGGCCACACCTTC. The J gene is TRBJ1-2, the V gene TRBV6-5; TRBD1 matches 7 bases. CDR3 size: 13 residues. The V gene's germline CDR1 is MNHEY and CDR2 SVGAGI.

Worth noting for this clone: Other DNA sequences from this sample encode an identical CDR3 as well. The CDR3 sequence is CASSPRLAGSTDTQYF. CDR3 coding DNA: TGTGCCAGCTCACCACGGCTAGCGGGCAGCACAGATACGCAGTATTTT. The chain joins TRBV18 to TRBJ2-3; the match to TRBD2 covers 8 bases. This CDR3 has 16 amino acids. Germline V CDR1 and CDR2: KGHSH, LQKENI. The V and J ends lost 1 base and 0 bases, in that order; junction bases with no gene match: 3.

The chain couples TRBV7-9 to TRBJ1-4; 9 nucleotides align to TRBD1. The CDR3 is made up of 14 amino acids. Germline loops: CDR1 SEHNR, CDR2 FQNEAQ (reference sequence). With V trimmed by 4 bases and J by 5 bases, 2 bases remained unmatched. CDR3 loop: CASSSTGGNEKLFF. CDR3 sequence (DNA): TGTGCCAGCAGCTCCACAGGGGGCAATGAAAAACTGTTTTTT.

The chain carries TRBV18 and TRBJ2-7; 9 nucleotides agree with TRBD2. CDR1 and CDR2 from the germline V gene are KGHSH and LQKENI. The CDR3 spans 15 residues. V trimming: 6 bases; J trimming: 0 bases; junction bases outside the gene matches: 6. CDR3 sequence: CASSPRLADSYEQYF. CDR3 DNA sequence: TGTGCCAGCTCTCCTAGACTAGCGGACTCCTACGAGCAGTACTTC. The entire variable domain, with the rest obtained from reference TRBV18 and TRBJ2-7, is as follows: NAGVMQNPRHLVRRRGQEARLRCSPMKGHSHVYWYRQLPEEGLKFMVYLQKENIIDESGMPKERFSAEFPKEGPSILRIQQVVRGDSAAYFCASSPRLADSYEQYFGPGTRLTVT.

V usage is TRBV6-5 and J usage is TRBJ2-7; 9 nucleotides agree with TRBD2. Germline lookup yields CDR1 MNHEY and CDR2 SVGAGI. V lost 2 bases and J lost 2; bases outside the gene matches: 4. The CDR3 sequence is 15 residues long. CDR3 amino acids: CASSYGLAGTYEQYF. CDR3 nucleotide sequence: TGTGCCAGCAGTTACGGTCTAGCGGGAACCTACGAGCAGTACTTC.

J is TRBJ1-2 and V is TRBV4-2; a possible D gene is TRBD1 (5 bases). The V gene's germline CDR1 is LGHNA and CDR2 YNFKEQ. This CDR3 region has 13 residues. Trimming shortened V by 3 bases and J by 8 bases, and 13 bases separated the two germline ends. The CDR3 loop reads CASSHRGEEGYTF. For the CDR3, the DNA is TGTGCCAGCAGCCATCGGGGGGAGGAGGGCTACACCTTC.

The rearrangement joins TRBV21-1 to TRBJ1-2. TRBV21-1 is listed as a pseudogene. The CDR3 spans 16 residues. The CDR3 sequence is CASSKRPLARGYGYTF. CDR3 nucleotide sequence: TGTGCCAGCAGCAAACGACCCCTCGCCCGAGGGTATGGCTACACCTTC.

The J gene is TRBJ2-3, the V gene TRBV27; D is ambiguous. The CDR3 is made up of 17 amino acids. Per germline, CDR1 MNHEY and CDR2 SMNVEV (reference sequence). Trimming removed 0 bases from V and 6 bases from J, with 19 bases in between. The CDR3 DNA sequence: TGTGCCAGCAGTTTATCGTCCAGCGACCGGTTGGAGGATACGCAGTATTTT. Its translation: CASSLSSSDRLEDTQYF.

J is TRBJ1-2 and V is TRBV2; 7 bases map to TRBD1. CDR3 length: 14 amino acids. From germline, CDR1 is SNHLY and CDR2 FYNNEI. V shed 4 bases, J shed 8 bases, and the junction held 10 bases outside the gene matches. The CDR3 loop is CASSALMDRMGYTF. CDR3 nucleotide sequence: TGTGCCAGCAGTGCCCTCATGGACAGGATGGGCTACACCTTC.

J is TRBJ2-5 and V is TRBV4-2; 7 bases agree with TRBD2. With 4 bases clipped from V and 1 base from J, the junction kept 9 bases outside the gene matches. The germline CDR1 and CDR2 sequences are LGHNA and YNFKEQ. CDR3 length equals 16 residues. The CDR3 reads CASSPQTPGGQETQYF. The CDR3 DNA is TGTGCCAGCAGCCCTCAAACGCCGGGAGGCCAAGAGACCCAGTACTTC.

The chain joins TRBV10-3 to TRBJ1-5; D may be TRBD1 (5 bases). CDR1 is ENHRY, CDR2 SYGVKD, per germline. The CDR3 runs 15 residues. The V gene lost 3 bases and the J gene lost 2 bases, with 11 bases spanning the gap. CDR3 loop: CAISDGGDGNQPQHF. As DNA, the CDR3 is TGTGCCATCAGTGACGGGGGGGATGGCAATCAGCCCCAGCATTTT.